This T cell receptor (beta chain) is drawn from a study of blood T cell repertoires in COVID-19. Study context: Acute and convalescent COVID-19 samples came from the United States, Italy and Spain. PBMCs, B-cell-depleted T cells, or T cells provided the cDNA or gDNA that made up the material.

CDR3 length: 15 residues. Germline lookup yields CDR1 MGHRA and CDR2 YSYEKL. The V and J ends lost 4 bases and 6 bases, in that order; junction bases with no gene match: 8. Source study methods: Amplified reference gene primers provided the basis for estimating nucleated cell counts. Produced via immunoSEQ multiplex PCR; TCRdb's table is partial and in-frame only. V, J and clone size are taken as reported in that table, and D and trimming were inferred from the DNA itself. The data hold about 16,000 clones, with roughly 91% observed a single time. Sequenced input: peripheral blood. This sequence joins TRBV4-1 and TRBJ2-1; 8 bases fit TRBD2. The receptor was derived from a man in his sixties with acute or convalescent COVID-19. The CDR3 sequence is CASSPGTRGGNEQFF. CDR3 in DNA: TGCGCCAGCAGCCCCGGGACTAGGGGTGGCAATGAGCAGTTCTTC.